This T cell receptor (beta chain) was profiled in a study of cytomegalovirus exposure and HLA in healthy donors. Study-level background: As an earlier analysis found, 150 million to 200 million T cells yielded fewer than 130 million unique TCR beta sequences.

The germline V gene encodes CDR1 SGHTA and CDR2 FQGNSA. The CDR3 is made up of 14 amino acids. After removal of 5 bases from V and 12 bases from J, the junction contained 6 bases not matched to a gene. The study ran its PCR with 60 Vbeta and 13 Jbeta primers. Clones were read by immunoSEQ multiplex PCR, and TCRdb kept only the in-frame ones, dropping some. Among around 110,000 clones listed, approximately 60% were seen once. J is TRBJ2-1 and V is TRBV7-2; 14 bases are shared with TRBD2. The sequence was collected from a woman younger than 45 in good health and CMV-seronegative. Source material: PBMCs. CDR3 sequence (DNA): TGTGCCAGCAGCACCGGGACTAGCGGGAGTGGGCAGTTCTTC. The encoded protein is CASSTGTSGSGQFF.